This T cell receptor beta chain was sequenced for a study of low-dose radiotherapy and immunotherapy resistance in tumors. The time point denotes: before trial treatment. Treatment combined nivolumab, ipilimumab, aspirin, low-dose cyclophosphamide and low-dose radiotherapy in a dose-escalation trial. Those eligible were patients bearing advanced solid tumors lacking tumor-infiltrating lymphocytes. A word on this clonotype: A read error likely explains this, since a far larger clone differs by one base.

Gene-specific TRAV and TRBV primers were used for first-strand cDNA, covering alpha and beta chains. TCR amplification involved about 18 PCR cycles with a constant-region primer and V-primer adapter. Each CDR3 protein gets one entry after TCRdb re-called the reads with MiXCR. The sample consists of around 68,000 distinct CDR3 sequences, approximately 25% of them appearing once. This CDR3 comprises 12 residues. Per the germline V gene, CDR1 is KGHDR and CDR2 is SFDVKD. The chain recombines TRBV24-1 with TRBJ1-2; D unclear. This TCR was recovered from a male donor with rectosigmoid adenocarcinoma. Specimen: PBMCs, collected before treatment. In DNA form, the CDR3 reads TGTGCCAGCAGTTTTGAGGTGGGGGGCTACACCTTC. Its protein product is CASSFEVGGYTF.